The 8 T cell receptor beta chains below all came from one sample that was sequenced in a study of CD8 T cells in Susac syndrome. The RNA input was about 0.5 to 1 ug, and it was reverse transcribed with random hexamers. TCRdb reanalysed the immunoSEQ multiplex PCR reads using MiXCR and keeps one entry per CDR3 protein. Counted here are about 300,000 distinct CDR3 sequences, 80% to 90% occurring once; the ten biggest clones make up 0.11%. The sequencing sample was made of CD8+ T cells from PBMCs. These receptors originate from a human donor with multiple sclerosis.

V and J are TRBV27 and TRBJ2-7, with TRBD1 matching 9 bases. The germline V gene has CDR1 MNHEY and CDR2 SMNVEV (reference sequence). The length of the CDR3 is 17 residues. The V segment lost 4 bases and the J segment 0 bases; nucleotides outside the gene matches: 10. CDR3 in amino acids: CASSSNLGQGSSYEQYF. The CDR3 region has the DNA TGTGCCAGCAGTTCAAACCTGGGACAGGGAAGCTCCTACGAGCAGTACTTC.

The J gene is TRBJ2-3, the V gene TRBV9, with no clear D. Germline V gene sequence: CDR1 SGDLS, CDR2 YYNGEE. This CDR3 region has 14 residues. V lost 0 bases, J lost 0 bases, and 5 bases lay in between. Written as DNA, the CDR3 is TGTGCCAGCAGCGTAGGTAGAAGCACAGATACGCAGTATTTT. Amino acids: CASSVGRSTDTQYF.

The chain uses TRBV20-1 and TRBJ1-1; unclear D gene. CDR3 size: 13 residues. Germline CDR1 is DFQATT and CDR2 is SNEGSKA (reference sequence). The V gene lost 2 bases and the J gene lost 8 bases, with 15 bases spanning the gap. In DNA form, the CDR3 reads TGCAGTGCTAGAAGCGAGGGAGTTAGAGAAGCTTTCTTT. It translates to CSARSEGVREAFF.

This chain links TRBV6-1 with TRBJ1-2; maybe TRBD1 (6 bases). CDR1 is MNHNS, CDR2 SASEGT, per germline. CDR3 length equals 16 residues. Trimming took off 1 base at V and 4 bases at J, with 16 bases between the two ends. CDR3: CASSEGVWDKAYGYTF. The CDR3 DNA follows: TGTGCCAGCAGTGAAGGAGTCTGGGACAAGGCCTATGGCTACACCTTC.

The chain combines TRBV27 with TRBJ2-6; the match to TRBD2 covers 7 bases. The CDR3 contains 18 residues. Germline V gives CDR1 MNHEY, CDR2 SMNVEV (reference sequence). V lost 4 bases and J lost 4; bases outside the gene matches: 13. CDR3 sequence (DNA): TGTGCCAGCAGTTCCCCGGGGGGAGAGGTTTCGGGGGCCAACGTCCTGACTTTC. Translated: CASSSPGGEVSGANVLTF. Supplemented by reference TRBV27 and TRBJ2-6, the full variable domain reads EAQVTQNPRYLITVTGKKLTVTCSQNMNHEYMSWYRQDPGLGLRQIYYSMNVEVTDKGDVPEGYKVSRKEKRNFPLILESPSPNQTSLYFCASSSPGGEVSGANVLTFGAGSRLTVL.

V and J are TRBV9 and TRBJ2-1, with TRBD2 matching over 14 bases. CDR1 SGDLS and CDR2 YYNGEE come from the germline V gene. V shed 3 bases, J shed 2 bases, and the junction held 4 bases outside the gene matches. This CDR3 is built from 17 residues. The CDR3 DNA sequence: TGTGCCAGCAGCGACGGACTAGCGGGAGGAACCTACAATGAGCAGTTCTTC. Translated: CASSDGLAGGTYNEQFF.

The chain combines TRBV10-3 with TRBJ1-1, with D hard to call. Germline CDR1 ENHRY, CDR2 SYGVKD. Trimming left V 0 bases short and J 0 bases short, with 8 bases between. The CDR3 spans 15 residues. The CDR3 DNA sequence: TGTGCCATCAGTGAGTCTGCGGGGATGAACACTGAAGCTTTCTTT. It is translated as CAISESAGMNTEAFF.

The chain links TRBV6-1 to TRBJ2-3; the D is unclear. From germline, CDR1 is MNHNS and CDR2 SASEGT. The CDR3 totals 14 residues. Between the trimmed V and J ends, which lost 0 bases and 0 bases, there was a span of 4 bases. The CDR3 is CASSEAPSTDTQYF. CDR3 sequence (DNA): TGTGCCAGCAGTGAAGCCCCTAGCACAGATACGCAGTATTTT.